The 32 T cell receptor beta chains in this list originate from one sample, sequenced in a study of cytomegalovirus exposure and HLA in healthy donors. 60 Vbeta and 13 Jbeta primers were used in PCR. Data came from immunoSEQ multiplex PCR; TCRdb stores just in-frame clones and leaves some out. In the table there are 75,000 to 100,000 clones, around 64% of which are singletons. Sequencing used PBMCs. Source of these receptors: a man between 60 and 75 years old in good health and CMV-seronegative.

V gene TRBV5-1 combines with J gene TRBJ2-2, with 8 nucleotides matching TRBD1. Trimming took 1 base from V and 3 from J; bases not matched to a gene: 2. CDR3 length equals 15 residues. Looked up from germline, CDR1 is SGHRS and CDR2 is YFSETQ. The CDR3: CASSLTGGYTGELFF. Written as DNA, the CDR3 is TGCGCCAGCAGCTTGACAGGGGGGTACACCGGGGAGCTGTTTTTT.

The chain combines TRBV7-3 with TRBJ2-1; 10 nucleotides line up with TRBD2. The CDR3 extends over 16 amino acids. Germline V gives CDR1 SGHTA, CDR2 FQGTGA. J was trimmed by 7 bases and V by 2 bases; bases with no gene match: 8. The DNA for the CDR3 is TGTGCCAGCAGCTTAGGAATAGCGGGGGGTGAAAATGAGCAGTTCTTC. This translates into CASSLGIAGGENEQFF.

This rearrangement joins TRBV11-3 to TRBJ1-2, with D unclear. The CDR3 runs to 15 residues. V was cut by 5 bases and J by 2 bases, with 15 bases left in between. Germline values: CDR1 SGHNT, CDR2 YENEEA. CDR3: CASSPTTELNYGYTF. The CDR3 coding sequence is TGTGCCAGCAGCCCGACGACGGAACTAAACTATGGCTACACCTTC.

The V gene is TRBV30, the J gene TRBJ2-3, with 9 bases identical to TRBD2. With 3 bases clipped from V and 1 base from J, the junction kept 8 bases outside the gene matches. Germline values: CDR1 GTSNPN, CDR2 SVGIG (reference sequence). The length of the CDR3 is 16 residues. CDR3 bases: TGTGCCTGGAGGCATAGCGGGAGACTTCGCACAGATACGCAGTATTTT. This translates into CAWRHSGRLRTDTQYF.

This clone turned up a few times. The chain joins TRBV15 to TRBJ1-2, with TRBD1 identical over 8 bases. The CDR3 runs 13 residues. The trim removed 4 bases at V and 11 bases at J, leaving 9 bases unmatched. From germline, CDR1 is LNHNV and CDR2 YYDKDF (reference sequence). The CDR3 nucleotides read TGTGCCACCAGCATCATCGCAGGGGGCCAGTACACCTTC. Protein sequence: CATSIIAGGQYTF.

With respect to this clone: The junction shows a germline mismatch at one end, possibly a read error. The chain uses TRBV5-6 and TRBJ1-2, with a weak D call TRBD1 (5 bases). Germline CDR1 and CDR2: SGHDT and YYEEEE. This CDR3 region has 13 residues. In DNA, the CDR3 is TGTGCCAGCACCCACGGGGGGATCTATGGCTGCACCTTC. This encodes CASTHGGIYGCTF.

A few counts support this clone. The chain carries TRBV2 and TRBJ2-7; TRBD1 matches at 10 bases. CDR1 and CDR2 from the germline V gene are SNHLY and FYNNEI. The junction had 3 bases not matched to a gene; V was cut back by 8 bases and J by 5 bases. The CDR3 loop spans 12 amino acids. CDR3 in DNA: TGTGCCAGCTCGGACAGGGGGAACGAGCAGTACTTC. Amino acid sequence: CASSDRGNEQYF. Variable domain in full (rest from reference TRBV2 and TRBJ2-7): EPEVTQTPSHQVTQMGQEVILRCVPISNHLYFYWYRQILGQKVEFLVSFYNNEISEKSEIFDDQFSVERPDGSNFTLKIRSTKLEDSAMYFCASSDRGNEQYFGPGTRLTVT.

This clone was seen a few times. The gene calls are TRBV5-1 and TRBJ2-7; no definite D call. The CDR3 is made up of 16 amino acids. In germline, CDR1 is SGHRS, CDR2 YFSETQ. The V end lost 1 base, the J end lost 4 bases, and 18 bases lay between the germline ends. CDR3 region: CASSLLFDTSSYEQYF. The DNA for the CDR3 is TGCGCCAGCAGCTTGCTTTTTGACACGAGCTCATACGAGCAGTACTTC.

The CDR3, as DNA: TGTGCCAGCAGTGCCTCTAGCGGGGGTAAAGAGACCCAGTACTTC. It codes for CASSASSGGKETQYF. This chain links TRBV6-1 with TRBJ2-5; 10 positions match TRBD2. The CDR3 sequence is 15 residues long. Trimming at V came to 4 bases and at J to 3 bases, leaving 5 bases not matched to a gene. Germline CDR1 MNHNS, CDR2 SASEGT.

J is TRBJ1-4 and V is TRBV2; TRBD1 matches at 8 bases. V lost 5 bases, J lost 5 bases, and 4 bases stayed unmatched. Germline V gene lookup returns CDR1 SNHLY and CDR2 FYNNEI. The CDR3 consists of 14 residues. CDR3 DNA: TGTGCCAGCAGTCGGGACAGGAGAAATGAAAAACTGTTTTTT. This encodes CASSRDRRNEKLFF.

A few counts support this clone. V usage is TRBV11-2 and J usage is TRBJ2-7; no clear D. The germline gives CDR1 SGHAT, CDR2 FQNNGV. The CDR3 sequence is 16 residues long. V was pared by 1 base and J by 6 bases, with 19 bases between. The CDR3 sequence: CASSLALGQYIGEQYF. CDR3 coding DNA: TGTGCCAGCAGCTTAGCTTTGGGCCAGTATATAGGCGAGCAGTACTTC.

V usage is TRBV28 and J usage is TRBJ1-2; no definite D call. CDR3 length: 14 amino acids. Trimming left V 3 bases short and J 0 bases short, with 8 bases between. In germline, CDR1 is MDHEN, CDR2 SYDVKM. Here the CDR3 DNA reads TGTGCCAGCAGTTTTATCGCAGCTAACTATGGCTACACCTTC. It encodes CASSFIAANYGYTF.

This chain joins TRBV6-7 and TRBJ1-6; TRBD1 matches 7 bases. TRBV6-7 is an open reading frame, and its role is uncertain. The CDR3 extends over 23 amino acids. V lost 0 bases and J lost 0; bases outside the gene matches: 20. CDR3 nucleotide sequence: TGTGCCAGCAGTTACTCGGGTGTTAGGAGTGTGGGGACAGCGAGCTCCTATAATTCACCCCTCCACTTT. Its protein is CASSYSGVRSVGTASSYNSPLHF.

V is TRBV19 and J is TRBJ1-5; TRBD1 agrees at 9 bases. The CDR3 has 14 residues. The trim removed 3 bases at V and 5 bases at J, leaving 2 bases unmatched. Germline lookup yields CDR1 LNHDA and CDR2 SQIVND (reference sequence). The CDR3 reads CASSIRQGDQPQHF. In nucleotides, the CDR3 is TGTGCCAGTAGTATTCGACAGGGGGATCAGCCCCAGCATTTT.

V usage is TRBV19 and J usage is TRBJ2-1; possible D gene TRBD2, 7 bases. V lost 8 bases and J 2 bases, leaving 19 bases between the germline ends. The length of the CDR3 is 16 residues. CDR1 and CDR2 from the germline V gene are LNHDA and SQIVND (reference sequence). The CDR3 reads CASQFSTGTTYNEQFF. DNA for the CDR3: TGTGCCAGTCAGTTTTCAACAGGGACTACCTACAATGAGCAGTTCTTC.

This clone was seen a few times. V and J are TRBV2 and TRBJ1-4, with TRBD1 as a possible D gene (5 bases). Germline V gene lookup returns CDR1 SNHLY and CDR2 FYNNEI. V gave up 4 bases and J gave up 4 bases, with 13 bases separating them. This CDR3 is 15 amino acids long. The DNA of the CDR3 is TGTGCCAGCAGTGGAATGCGACAGATTAATGAAAAACTGTTTTTT. It translates to CASSGMRQINEKLFF.

The chain has TRBV5-1 and TRBJ2-2; D is unresolved. The CDR3 runs to 14 residues. Trimming took off 4 bases at V and 4 bases at J, with 11 bases between the two ends. Looked up from germline, CDR1 is SGHRS and CDR2 is YFSETQ. The CDR3 sequence: CASSALSSTGELFF. As DNA, the CDR3 is TGCGCCAGCAGCGCCCTGTCTAGCACCGGGGAGCTGTTTTTT.

The chain is built from TRBV19 and TRBJ1-1, with a tentative D call TRBD1 (6 bases). The length of the CDR3 is 15 residues. Trimming took off 6 bases at V and 4 bases at J, with 18 bases between the two ends. CDR1 and CDR2 from the germline V gene are LNHDA and SQIVND (reference sequence). The CDR3 sequence: CASRLQGGRGTEAFF. Here the CDR3 DNA reads TGTGCCAGTAGGCTCCAAGGGGGTCGGGGCACTGAAGCTTTCTTT.

V usage is TRBV18 and J usage is TRBJ1-1; unclear D gene. The V end lost 2 bases, the J end lost 4 bases, and 14 bases lay between the germline ends. This CDR3 is built from 15 residues. Germline CDR1 is KGHSH and CDR2 is LQKENI. The CDR3 region is CASSPSAGRGTEAFF. CDR3 DNA sequence: TGTGCCAGCTCACCATCGGCAGGCCGGGGCACTGAAGCTTTCTTT.

The chain uses TRBV7-9 and TRBJ2-5, with D perhaps TRBD2 (5 bases). TRBJ2-7 matches the DNA end more closely, so the J call is doubtful. This CDR3 spans 15 amino acids. The germline gives CDR1 SEHNR, CDR2 FQNEAQ (reference sequence). CDR3 amino acids: CASSLAFGERGEQYF. CDR3 sequence (DNA): TGTGCCAGCAGCTTAGCGTTTGGGGAGCGTGGCGAGCAGTACTTC.

This chain joins TRBV5-6 and TRBJ2-3; maybe TRBD1 (6 bases). Germline V gene sequence: CDR1 SGHDT, CDR2 YYEEEE. V lost 0 bases, J lost 2 bases, and 7 bases lay in between. The length of the CDR3 is 14 residues. The CDR3 coding sequence is TGTGCCAGCAGCTTGGGGGGGCCCACAGATACGCAGTATTTT. It specifies CASSLGGPTDTQYF.

The chain carries TRBV19 and TRBJ2-7; D is undetermined. The CDR3 has 13 residues. Germline V lookup: CDR1 LNHDA, CDR2 SQIVND (reference sequence). V lost 4 bases, J lost 0 bases, and 7 bases lay in between. CDR3 residues: CASSKTISYEQYF. The CDR3 region has the DNA TGTGCCAGTAGTAAGACAATCTCCTACGAGCAGTACTTC.

V usage is TRBV6-1 and J usage is TRBJ2-3; tentative D call: TRBD1 (6 bases). Germline values: CDR1 MNHNS, CDR2 SASEGT. V lost 4 bases to trimming and J lost 0 bases, with 20 bases between them. CDR3 length equals 18 residues. CDR3 bases: TGTGCCAGCAGTGCAGAACTACCGACAGGTGGGAGCACAGATACGCAGTATTTT. Its protein product is CASSAELPTGGSTDTQYF.

This sequence joins TRBV6-5 and TRBJ1-2; 9 nucleotides match TRBD1. This CDR3 contains 14 residues. Germline lookup yields CDR1 MNHEY and CDR2 SVGAGI. Trimming removed 10 bases from V and 7 bases from J; junction bases left unmatched: 13. The CDR3 DNA follows: TGTGCCACAATATCCACAGGGGGCGCGTCTGGCTACACCTTC. Translating it yields CATISTGGASGYTF.

This rearrangement joins TRBV7-9 to TRBJ2-1, with 9 nucleotides matching TRBD2. Germline V gene lookup returns CDR1 SEHNR and CDR2 FQNEAQ (reference sequence). This CDR3 contains 16 residues. The trim removed 4 bases at V and 4 bases at J, leaving 8 bases unmatched. The CDR3 here is CASSSPASGDYNEQFF. In DNA form, the CDR3 reads TGTGCCAGCAGCTCCCCGGCTAGCGGGGATTACAATGAGCAGTTCTTC.

V usage is TRBV7-3 and J usage is TRBJ2-3; D is perhaps TRBD2 (5 bases). The germline V gene encodes CDR1 SGHTA and CDR2 FQGTGA. V lost 1 base to trimming and J lost 5 bases, with 10 bases between them. The CDR3 has 14 amino acids. This CDR3 is CASSLIPRGDTQYF. The DNA of the CDR3 is TGTGCCAGCAGCTTAATTCCACGGGGAGATACGCAGTATTTT.

This clone was seen a single time. The chain carries TRBV19 and TRBJ2-7; perhaps TRBD2 as D (6 bases). The germline gives CDR1 LNHDA, CDR2 SQIVND (reference sequence). This CDR3 region has 16 residues. V lost 5 bases and J lost 2, with 19 bases in between. The chain's CDR3 is CASSPRSAGSTYEQYF. CDR3 DNA sequence: TGTGCCAGTAGTCCCAGGTCCGCGGGGAGTACCTACGAGCAGTACTTC.

The chain combines TRBV6-1 with TRBJ2-5, with D maybe TRBD1 (5 bases). The ends were cut back, 3 bases at V and 5 bases at J, with 10 bases in the middle. This CDR3 is 13 amino acids long. Germline-derived CDR1 and CDR2 are MNHNS and SASEGT. CDR3 sequence: CASSDQGGETQYF. DNA of the CDR3: TGTGCCAGCAGTGATCAGGGTGGGGAGACCCAGTACTTC.

The gene calls are TRBV30 and TRBJ2-1; TRBD2 matches at 8 bases. From germline, CDR1 is GTSNPN and CDR2 SVGIG (reference sequence). V shed 0 bases, J shed 7 bases, and the junction held 20 bases outside the gene matches. The CDR3 loop spans 19 amino acids. The CDR3 here is CAWSVYRLAGTDLTNEQFF. In DNA, the CDR3 is TGTGCCTGGAGTGTTTACCGTCTAGCGGGTACCGATTTAACGAATGAGCAGTTCTTC. The full variable domain, in which reference TRBV30 and TRBJ2-1 provide the parts outside the CDR3, is SQTIHQWPATLVQPVGSPLSLECTVEGTSNPNLYWYRQAAGRGLQLLFYSVGIGQISSEVPQNLSASRPQDRQFILSSKKLLLSDSGFYLCAWSVYRLAGTDLTNEQFFGPGTRLTVL.

Notes on this clone: The sample contains more than one DNA sequence encoding this CDR3. The V call is TRBV7-9, the J call TRBJ2-2; D might be TRBD2 (5 bases). The CDR3 is 15 residues long. The V end lost 9 bases, the J end lost 6 bases, and 20 bases lay between the germline ends. Per germline, CDR1 SEHNR and CDR2 FQNEAQ (reference sequence). DNA of the CDR3: TGTGCCAGTAGCCCCAGATTCGGGGATGCCGGGGAGCTGTTTTTT. Translating gives CASSPRFGDAGELFF.

The chain carries TRBV28 and TRBJ1-1; TRBD1 is a possible D gene (6 bases). Trimming pared 2 bases from V and 3 bases from J, leaving 19 bases between. The CDR3 is made up of 17 amino acids. Germline V CDR1 and CDR2: MDHEN, SYDVKM. The CDR3 protein is CASSLPQGWGGDTEAFF. In nucleotides, the CDR3 is TGTGCCAGCAGTTTACCACAGGGCTGGGGTGGGGACACTGAAGCTTTCTTT.

V is TRBV12-5 and J is TRBJ1-2, with 7 bases aligning to TRBD1. Germline CDR1 and CDR2: LGHNT and FRNRAP. V shed 1 base, J shed 4 bases, and the junction held 3 bases outside the gene matches. This CDR3 is 14 amino acids long. The CDR3 reads CASGLEGAVYGYTF. CDR3 coding DNA: TGTGCTAGTGGTTTGGAGGGGGCAGTCTATGGCTACACCTTC.